The clone carrying this TCR beta chain turned up a few times. Antigen: not known. V lost 6 bases to trimming and J lost 8 bases; unmatched junction nucleotides: 15. Germline assignment: CDR1 MNHEY and CDR2 SVGAGI. This CDR3 is built from 15 residues. The sample belongs to a study of blood T cells in healthy people across ages. The study's findings and limits: In these data, TCR beta diversity tracked strongly with naive T cell percentage.

A sample-barcoded 5' primer and a J-beta primer mix were used in a second PCR of roughly 7 to 11 cycles. Using its own MiXCR run on the 5' RACE reads, TCRdb lists one record per CDR3 protein. The repertoire consists of around 1,500,000 distinct CDR3 sequences, with approximately 40% occurring once and the leading ten covering approximately 7.9%. V and J are TRBV6-5 and TRBJ1-1, with 7 bases lining up with TRBD1. The receptor was derived from a woman younger than 30 in good health. The sample consisted of blood. DNA of the CDR3: TGTGCCAGCAGCTACCAGCCTCTACCGGGACAGGAAGCTTTCTTT. It yields the protein CASSYQPLPGQEAFF.